The 3 T cell receptor beta chains below come from one sample, sequenced in a study of shared clonotypes between healthy human individuals. The table came from immunoSEQ multiplex PCR; TCRdb's copy has only in-frame clones and leaves some out. The table includes around 500,000 clones, 70% to 85% detected once. The sample was PBMCs. These receptors all come from a woman aged 40 to 55 in good health. Some clones in this sample may be carry-over from other donors' samples.

The gene calls are TRBV25-1 and TRBJ2-7, with 8 positions matching TRBD1. The length of the CDR3 is 12 residues. Per germline, CDR1 MGHDK and CDR2 SYGVNS. V shed 8 bases, J shed 5 bases, and the junction held 5 bases outside the gene matches. The CDR3 is CASGTGTHEQYF. In DNA, the CDR3 is TGTGCCAGCGGGACAGGAACCCACGAGCAGTACTTC.

The chain is built from TRBV5-1 and TRBJ1-1; a weak D match, TRBD1 (6 bases). CDR3 size: 15 residues. V shed 0 bases and J shed 5 bases, with 14 bases lying between them. Germline CDR1 and CDR2: SGHRS and YFSETQ. This CDR3 reads CASSLATGQGTEAFF. The CDR3 DNA follows: TGCGCCAGCAGCTTGGCCACAGGCCAGGGGACTGAAGCTTTCTTT.

The rearrangement links TRBV15 to TRBJ1-2, with TRBD1 as a possible D gene (6 bases). There are 15 residues in the CDR3. Germline CDR1 is LNHNV and CDR2 is YYDKDF (reference sequence). The germline V and J ends were trimmed by 0 bases and 7 bases, with 15 bases remaining between them. The CDR3 DNA sequence: TGTGCCACCAGCAGAGATATGGGGGGGACACGTGGCTACACCTTC. This codes for CATSRDMGGTRGYTF.